This paragraph reports one T cell receptor beta chain. Its antigen is currently unknown. The sample comes from a study of blood T cells in healthy people across ages. Study-wide points: Whereas aged donors had fewer naive CD4+ cells, long-lived donors had more of them and higher diversity. Unsorted PBMCs prevented conclusive naive versus antigen-experienced comparison.

Germline V lookup: CDR1 SGHTA, CDR2 FQGNSA. The CDR3 is made up of 16 amino acids. V lost 4 bases and J 0 bases, leaving 15 bases between the germline ends. For the second PCR, which ran for about 6 to 11 cycles, a sample-barcoded 5' primer and a J-beta primer mix were used. Each cDNA molecule, via a template-switch adaptor with 12 random nucleotides, was tagged. TCRdb itself ran the 5' RACE reads through MiXCR, one entry per CDR3 protein. Of about 930,000 distinct CDR3 sequences in the sample, 29% were seen once. The same sample was also used in a study of T cells of mothers and their children. This second study notes: Slightly, though not significantly, more overlap was seen in related than in unrelated mother-child pairs.

This chain uses TRBV7-2 with TRBJ2-5, with TRBD2 as a possible D gene (6 bases). Sequencing input: blood. The TCR sequence derives from a woman in her thirties or forties in good health. Written as DNA, the CDR3 is TGTGCCAGCAGCTCCACCCTAGCGAGGAACCAAGAGACCCAGTACTTC. This sequence encodes CASSSTLARNQETQYF.